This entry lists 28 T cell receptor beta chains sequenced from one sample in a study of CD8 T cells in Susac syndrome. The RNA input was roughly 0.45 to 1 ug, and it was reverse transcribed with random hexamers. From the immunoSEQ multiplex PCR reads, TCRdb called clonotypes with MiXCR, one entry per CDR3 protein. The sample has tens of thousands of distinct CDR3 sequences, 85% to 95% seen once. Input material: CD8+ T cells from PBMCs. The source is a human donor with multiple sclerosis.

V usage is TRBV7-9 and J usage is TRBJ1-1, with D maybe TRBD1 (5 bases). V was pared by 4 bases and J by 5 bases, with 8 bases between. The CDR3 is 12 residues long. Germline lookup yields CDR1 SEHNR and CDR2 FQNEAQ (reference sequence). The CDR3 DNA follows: TGTGCCAGCAGCTCCAGGGATACTGAAGCTTTCTTT. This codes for CASSSRDTEAFF.

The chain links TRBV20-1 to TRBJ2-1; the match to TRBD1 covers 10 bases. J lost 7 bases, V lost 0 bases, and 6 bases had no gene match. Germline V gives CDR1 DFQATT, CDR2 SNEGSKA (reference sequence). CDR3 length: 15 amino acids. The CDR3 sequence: CSARDVGTGENEQFF. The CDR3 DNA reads TGCAGTGCTAGAGATGTGGGGACAGGGGAGAATGAGCAGTTCTTC.

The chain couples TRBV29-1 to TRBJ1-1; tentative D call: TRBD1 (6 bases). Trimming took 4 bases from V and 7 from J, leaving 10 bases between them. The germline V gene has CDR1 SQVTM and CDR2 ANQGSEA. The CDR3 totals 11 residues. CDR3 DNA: TGCAGCGTTGCAGGGGCGAATGAAGCTTTCTTT. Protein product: CSVAGANEAFF.

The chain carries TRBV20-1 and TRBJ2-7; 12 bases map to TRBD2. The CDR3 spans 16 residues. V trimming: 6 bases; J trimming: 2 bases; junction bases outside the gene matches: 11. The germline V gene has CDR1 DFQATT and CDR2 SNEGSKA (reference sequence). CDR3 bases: TGCAGTGCGGAGAGGCTAGCGGGGGGGCGTGCCTACGAGCAGTACTTC. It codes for CSAERLAGGRAYEQYF.

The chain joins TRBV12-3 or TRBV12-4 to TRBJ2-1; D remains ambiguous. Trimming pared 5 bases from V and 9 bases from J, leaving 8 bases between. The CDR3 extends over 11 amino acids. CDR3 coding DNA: TGTGCCAGCAGTCTCCTGGTTGAGCAGTTCTTC. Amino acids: CASSLLVEQFF.

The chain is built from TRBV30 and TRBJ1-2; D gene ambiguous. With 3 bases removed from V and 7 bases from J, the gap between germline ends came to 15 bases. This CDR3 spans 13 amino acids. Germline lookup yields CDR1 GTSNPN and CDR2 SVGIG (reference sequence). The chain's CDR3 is CAWSLVGYGGYTF. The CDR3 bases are TGTGCCTGGAGCTTAGTGGGGTACGGTGGCTACACCTTC.

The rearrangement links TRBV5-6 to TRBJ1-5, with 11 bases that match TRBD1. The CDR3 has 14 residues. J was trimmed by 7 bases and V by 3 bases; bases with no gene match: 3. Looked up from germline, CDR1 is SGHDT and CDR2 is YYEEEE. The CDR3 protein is CASSSGQGGQPQHF. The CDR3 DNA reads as TGTGCCAGCAGCTCGGGACAGGGGGGGCAGCCCCAGCATTTT. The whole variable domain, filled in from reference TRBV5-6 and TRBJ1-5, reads DAGVTQSPTHLIKTRGQQVTLRCSPKSGHDTVSWYQQALGQGPQFIFQYYEEEERQRGNFPDRFSGHQFPNYSSELNVNALLLGDSALYLCASSSGQGGQPQHFGDGTRLSIL.

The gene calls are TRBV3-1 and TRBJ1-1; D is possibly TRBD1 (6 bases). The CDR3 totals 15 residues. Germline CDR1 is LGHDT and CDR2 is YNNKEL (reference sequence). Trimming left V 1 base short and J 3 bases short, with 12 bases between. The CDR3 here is CASSQVWGPDTEAFF. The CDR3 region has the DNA TGTGCCAGCAGCCAAGTTTGGGGGCCGGACACTGAAGCTTTCTTT.

CDR3 protein: CASSPRATGELFF. Here the CDR3 DNA reads TGTGCCAGCAGCCCCAGGGCAACCGGGGAGCTGTTTTTT. V and J are TRBV9 and TRBJ2-2; D possibly corresponds to TRBD1 (5 bases). CDR1 and CDR2 from the germline V gene are SGDLS and YYNGEE. This CDR3 contains 13 residues. The V and J ends lost 4 bases and 5 bases respectively, with 9 bases between them.

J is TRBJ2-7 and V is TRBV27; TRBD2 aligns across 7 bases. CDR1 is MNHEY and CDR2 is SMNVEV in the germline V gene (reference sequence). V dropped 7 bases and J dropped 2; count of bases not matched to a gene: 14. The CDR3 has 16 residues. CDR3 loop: CASMKWGDGGTYEQYF. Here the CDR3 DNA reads TGTGCCAGCATGAAGTGGGGAGACGGGGGGACCTACGAGCAGTACTTC.

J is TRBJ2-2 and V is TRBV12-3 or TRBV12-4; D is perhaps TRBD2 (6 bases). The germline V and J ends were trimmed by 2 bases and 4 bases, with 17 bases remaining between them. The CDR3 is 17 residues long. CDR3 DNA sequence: TGTGCCAGCAGTTTATCGGACTATGTTCAGAGCACCGGGGAGCTGTTTTTT. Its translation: CASSLSDYVQSTGELFF.

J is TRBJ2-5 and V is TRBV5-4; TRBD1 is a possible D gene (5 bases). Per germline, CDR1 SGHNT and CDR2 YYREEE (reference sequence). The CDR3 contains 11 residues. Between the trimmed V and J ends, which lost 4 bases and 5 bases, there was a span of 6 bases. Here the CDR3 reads CASSPGETQYF. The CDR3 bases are TGTGCCAGCAGCCCAGGGGAGACCCAGTACTTC.

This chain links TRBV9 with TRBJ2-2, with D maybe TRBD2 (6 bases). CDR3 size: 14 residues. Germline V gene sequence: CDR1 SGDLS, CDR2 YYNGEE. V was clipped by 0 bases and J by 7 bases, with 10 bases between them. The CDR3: CASSVEGGGGELFF. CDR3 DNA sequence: TGTGCCAGCAGCGTAGAGGGAGGAGGCGGGGAGCTGTTTTTT.

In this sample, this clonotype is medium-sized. CDR3 sequence reads: CSVEGQAYEQYF. The CDR3 nucleotides are TGCAGCGTTGAGGGGCAGGCTTACGAGCAGTACTTC. The chain recombines TRBV29-1 with TRBJ2-7; TRBD1 is a possible D gene (5 bases). V was cut by 3 bases and J by 4 bases, with 10 bases left in between. The CDR3 is 12 residues long. The germline gives CDR1 SQVTM, CDR2 ANQGSEA.

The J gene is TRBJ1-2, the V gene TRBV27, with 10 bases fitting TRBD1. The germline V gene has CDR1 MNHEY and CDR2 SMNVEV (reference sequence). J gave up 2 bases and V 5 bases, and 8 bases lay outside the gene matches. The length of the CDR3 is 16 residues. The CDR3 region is CASSPRDRGLNYGYTF. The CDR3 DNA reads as TGTGCCAGCAGTCCGCGGGACAGGGGATTAAACTATGGCTACACCTTC.

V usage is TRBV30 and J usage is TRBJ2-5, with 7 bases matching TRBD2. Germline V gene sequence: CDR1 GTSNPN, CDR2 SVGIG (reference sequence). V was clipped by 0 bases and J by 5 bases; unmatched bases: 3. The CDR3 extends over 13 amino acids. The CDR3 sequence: CAWSVAGIETQYF. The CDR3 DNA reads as TGTGCCTGGAGTGTAGCGGGGATCGAGACCCAGTACTTC.

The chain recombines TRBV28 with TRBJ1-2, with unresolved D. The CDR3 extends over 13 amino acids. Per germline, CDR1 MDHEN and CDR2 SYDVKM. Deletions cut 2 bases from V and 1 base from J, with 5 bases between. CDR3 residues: CASSLTVNYGYTF. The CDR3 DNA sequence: TGTGCCAGCAGTTTAACAGTTAACTATGGCTACACCTTC.

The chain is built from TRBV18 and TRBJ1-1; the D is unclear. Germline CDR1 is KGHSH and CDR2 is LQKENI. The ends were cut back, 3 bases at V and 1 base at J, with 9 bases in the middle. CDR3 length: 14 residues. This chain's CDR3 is CASSPGFANTEAFF. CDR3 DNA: TGTGCCAGCTCACCTGGCTTCGCGAACACTGAAGCTTTCTTT. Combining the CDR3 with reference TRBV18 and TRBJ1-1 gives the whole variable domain NAGVMQNPRHLVRRRGQEARLRCSPMKGHSHVYWYRQLPEEGLKFMVYLQKENIIDESGMPKERFSAEFPKEGPSILRIQQVVRGDSAAYFCASSPGFANTEAFFGQGTRLTVV.

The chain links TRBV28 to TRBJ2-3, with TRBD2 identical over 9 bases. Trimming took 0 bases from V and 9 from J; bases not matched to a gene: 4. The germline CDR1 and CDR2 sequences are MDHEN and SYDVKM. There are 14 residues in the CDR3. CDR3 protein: CASSLWLAGPTQYF. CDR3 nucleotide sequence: TGTGCCAGCAGTTTATGGCTAGCGGGGCCGACGCAGTATTTT.

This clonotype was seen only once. The CDR3 sequence: CASSTGTGGDHHYGYTF. The CDR3 DNA reads TGTGCCAGCAGCACCGGGACAGGGGGCGACCACCACTATGGCTACACCTTC. The chain combines TRBV9 with TRBJ1-2; TRBD1 matches 12 bases. Germline loops: CDR1 SGDLS, CDR2 YYNGEE. The length of the CDR3 is 17 residues. Trimming took 4 bases from V and 3 from J; bases not matched to a gene: 10.

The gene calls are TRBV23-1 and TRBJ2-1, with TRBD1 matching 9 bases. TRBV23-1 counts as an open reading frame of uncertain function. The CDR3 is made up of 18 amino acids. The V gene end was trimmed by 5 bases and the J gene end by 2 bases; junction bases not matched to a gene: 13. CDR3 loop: CASSDTTRDRAPYNEQFF. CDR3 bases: TGCGCCAGCAGTGACACAACCCGGGACAGGGCACCCTACAATGAGCAGTTCTTC.

In DNA, the CDR3 is TGTGCCAGCAGGCTCTCGGGACACGACTCCTACGAGCAGTACTTC. Translating gives CASRLSGHDSYEQYF. This chain joins TRBV28 and TRBJ2-7; a possible D gene is TRBD1 (6 bases). The V gene lost 6 bases and the J gene lost 0 bases, with 15 bases spanning the gap. The CDR3 is 15 amino acids. Germline CDR1 reads MDHEN; CDR2 reads SYDVKM.

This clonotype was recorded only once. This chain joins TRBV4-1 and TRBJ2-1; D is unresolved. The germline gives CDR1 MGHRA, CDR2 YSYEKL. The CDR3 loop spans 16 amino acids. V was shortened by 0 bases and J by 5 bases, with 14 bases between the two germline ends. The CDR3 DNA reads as TGCGCCAGCAGCCAAGACATGCGGCCCCCGGACAATGAGCAGTTCTTC. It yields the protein CASSQDMRPPDNEQFF.

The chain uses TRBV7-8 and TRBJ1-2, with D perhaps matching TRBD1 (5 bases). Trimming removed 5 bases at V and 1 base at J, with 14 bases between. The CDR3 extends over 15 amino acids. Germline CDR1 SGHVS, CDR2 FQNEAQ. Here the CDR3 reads CASSIASGGNYGYTF. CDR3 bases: TGTGCCAGCAGCATCGCCTCGGGGGGTAACTATGGCTACACCTTC.

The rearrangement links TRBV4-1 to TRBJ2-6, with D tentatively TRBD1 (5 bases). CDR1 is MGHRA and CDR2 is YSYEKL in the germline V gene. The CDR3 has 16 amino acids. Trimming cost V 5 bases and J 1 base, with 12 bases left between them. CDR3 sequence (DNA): TGCGCCAGCAGCACGAAGAAGGGGTCTGGGGCCAACGTCCTGACTTTC. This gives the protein CASSTKKGSGANVLTF.

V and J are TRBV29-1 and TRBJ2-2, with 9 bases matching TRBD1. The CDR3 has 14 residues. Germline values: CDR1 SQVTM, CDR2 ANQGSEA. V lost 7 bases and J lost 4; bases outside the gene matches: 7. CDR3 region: CSARQGGSTGELFF. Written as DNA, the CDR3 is TGCAGCGCCCGACAGGGGGGGAGCACCGGGGAGCTGTTTTTT.

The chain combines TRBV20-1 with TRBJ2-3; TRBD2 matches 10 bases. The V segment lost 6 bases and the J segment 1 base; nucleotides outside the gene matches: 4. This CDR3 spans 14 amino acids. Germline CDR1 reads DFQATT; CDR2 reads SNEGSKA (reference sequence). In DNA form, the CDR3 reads TGCAGTGCACCAGCGGGAGGGGGCACAGATACGCAGTATTTT. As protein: CSAPAGGGTDTQYF.

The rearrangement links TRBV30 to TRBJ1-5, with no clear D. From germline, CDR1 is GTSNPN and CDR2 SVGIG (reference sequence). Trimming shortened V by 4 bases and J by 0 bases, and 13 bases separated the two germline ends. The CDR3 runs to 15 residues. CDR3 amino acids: CAWNYGELSNQPQHF. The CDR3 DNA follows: TGTGCCTGGAACTATGGGGAACTTAGCAATCAGCCCCAGCATTTT.